This record looks at one TCR beta chain sequence and its context. Its antigen is undetermined. The CDR3 is made up of 15 amino acids. J lost 1 base, V lost 8 bases, and 11 bases had no gene match. Germline V gives CDR1 ENHRY, CDR2 SYGVKD. This specimen comes from a study of T cells in localized non-small cell lung cancer. Whole-study findings and limits: The highest T cell clonality was in uninvolved adjacent lung, above tumor. Adjacent lung had a median roughly 50 of the 100 largest tumor clones. Longer overall survival accompanied higher blood T cell density.

Sequencing used immunoSEQ multiplex PCR; TCRdb keeps in-frame clones, though not all of them. The sample records tens of thousands of clones, 87% being singletons. The clonotype originates from a man aged 35 to 69 with stage II squamous cell lung carcinoma. Sequencing used PBMCs, obtained before any cancer treatment. J is TRBJ2-7 and V is TRBV10-3; the match to TRBD2 covers 7 bases. The CDR3 is CAISAGAGVSYEQYF. The DNA for the CDR3 is TGTGCCATCTCCGCCGGGGCGGGAGTATCCTACGAGCAGTACTTC.